The entry that follows covers one TCR beta chain sequence. Its specificity is unknown. The CDR3 is 15 residues long. V lost 2 bases and J lost 3, with 12 bases in between. Germline V gene lookup returns CDR1 MNHEY and CDR2 SVGEGT. The second PCR ran about 6 to 12 cycles with a sample-barcoded 5' primer and J-beta primers. TCRdb independently ran MiXCR on the 5' RACE reads; one entry per CDR3 protein. Here the sample spans approximately 290,000 distinct CDR3 sequences, around 29% being singletons. The data were obtained in a study of blood T cells in healthy people across ages. Study-wide context: Template switching picked up about one barcoded beta molecule for each two T cells. Whole-study results and caveats: With unsorted PBMCs, a conclusive comparison of naive versus antigen-experienced cells was not possible. In long-lived donors, naive CD4+ cell counts and diversity exceeded those of aged donors.

Extraction yielded at least 6 micrograms of total RNA per sample. This sequence joins TRBV6-2 or TRBV6-3 and TRBJ2-3, with D maybe TRBD1 (6 bases). Material for sequencing was blood. This receptor was obtained from a woman aged 70-85 years in good health. The CDR3 region is CASSYGGVKTDTQYF. For the CDR3, the DNA is TGTGCCAGCAGTTACGGGGGCGTCAAGACAGATACGCAGTATTTT.